A selection of T cell receptor beta chains follows, all from one sample in a study of T cell changes during pregnancy in multiple sclerosis. TCRdb's table, derived via immunoSEQ multiplex PCR, lists solely in-frame clones and lacks some. This repertoire shows about 44,000 clones, roughly 95% found once; its top ten account for roughly 1%. The sequenced sample was peripheral blood, obtained in the second trimester of pregnancy. Receptors originate from a female donor with multiple sclerosis, enrolled in a pregnancy study. Each CDR3 is given without its conserved first and last residue.

V	J	CDR3
TRBV18	TRBJ2-3	ASSPRPHSPAGPLQY
TRBV20-1	TRBJ2-4	SASGGNIQY
TRBV27	TRBJ1-1	ASSLAGMNTEAF
TRBV19	TRBJ2-5	ASSMGRGGMETQY
TRBV5-4	TRBJ2-5	ASSRLAGGETQY
TRBV7-9	TRBJ1-1	ASRPNRGYTEAF
TRBV11-2	TRBJ2-3	ASSLNWLAGDTQY
TRBV27	TRBJ2-2	ASSLGGTHGELF
TRBV6-1	TRBJ1-1	ASNTRGLSTEAF
TRBV6-5	TRBJ2-2	ASSYSPGYSGELF
TRBV7-2	TRBJ2-7	ASSRTSGISYEQY
TRBV10-2	TRBJ1-1	ASSVKGADTEAF
TRBV28	TRBJ2-1	ASRGEGLADYNEQF
TRBV30	TRBJ2-7	ACKLATYEQY
TRBV2	TRBJ2-5	AGGPLREETQY
TRBV4-1	TRBJ1-1	ASSQTGQVNTEAF
TRBV30	TRBJ1-4	AWSVQQGVPPR
TRBV11-2	TRBJ2-1	ASSLGAGNYNEQF
TRBV23-1	TRBJ2-2	ASPEREFAGELF
TRBV5-4	TRBJ1-1	ASSPGWGSTEAF
TRBV27	TRBJ2-5	ASRGARYPLWVPQETQY
TRBV10-3	TRBJ1-2	AISEGGQIGGYT
TRBV5-4	TRBJ1-6	ARHRVWVPRSYNSPLH
TRBV6-1	TRBJ2-7	ASSALPGQGNHEQY
TRBV10-3	TRBJ1-6	AISDLQGVDSPLH
TRBV11-2	TRBJ1-5	ASSLDGANQPQH
TRBV28	TRBJ2-7	ASTLAGSYEQY
TRBV7-9	TRBJ1-1	ASSLARASNTEAF
TRBV6-1	TRBJ2-1	AVPRSDSPYNEQF
TRBV5-1	TRBJ2-7	ASSGGSVRDEQY
TRBV12-5	TRBJ1-6	ASGLVPGSSSYNSPLH
TRBV7-3	TRBJ2-2	ASSPGGAGELF
TRBV27	TRBJ2-1	ASSSGGPSYNEQF
TRBV7-7	TRBJ2-1	ASSFGRSSYNEQF
TRBV6-5	TRBJ1-5	ASSSGGGHSNQPQH
TRBV11-3	TRBJ1-3	ASSKGGDTIY
TRBV27	TRBJ2-1	ASSSGTSGQDEQF
TRBV28	TRBJ2-7	ASSGLPGQGRSYEQY
TRBV7-3	TRBJ2-5	ASSLTIIILGETQY
TRBV19	TRBJ2-2	ASSMEGALTGELF
TRBV2	TRBJ1-4	ASSVEWGQPATNEKLF
TRBV12-5	TRBJ1-5	ASGLQLTADRDQPQH
TRBV6-1	TRBJ1-1	ASTSRQGYNTEAF